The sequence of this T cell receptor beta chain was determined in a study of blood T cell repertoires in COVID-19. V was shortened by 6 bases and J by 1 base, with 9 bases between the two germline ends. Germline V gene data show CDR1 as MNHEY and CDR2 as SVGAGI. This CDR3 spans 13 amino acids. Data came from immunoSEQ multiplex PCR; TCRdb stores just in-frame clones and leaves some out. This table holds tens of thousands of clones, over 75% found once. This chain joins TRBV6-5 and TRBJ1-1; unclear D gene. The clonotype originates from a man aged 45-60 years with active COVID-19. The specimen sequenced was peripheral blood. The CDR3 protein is CASSVYRNTEAFF. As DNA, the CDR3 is TGTGCCAGCAGCGTATACAGGAACACTGAAGCTTTCTTT.